This entry describes one T cell receptor (beta chain). This record comes from a study of blood T cell repertoires in COVID-19. Assay used: immunoSEQ multiplex PCR; TCRdb lists only in-frame clones, some missing. The sample comprises over 250,000 clones, roughly 91% of which are singletons, and under 2.5% rests with the top ten. Individuals drawn from approximately 22 US areas were roughly 18 to 95 years old. Sequences were obtained from PBMCs or T cells enriched from blood (not recorded which). The TCR was taken from an older woman in a cohort exposed to, infected with or recovered from COVID-19 (not recorded which).

DNA for the CDR3: TGTGCCATCAGTAATCCCTCGGGACTAGCGGGGAGCACAGATACGCAGTATTTT. Translating it yields CAISNPSGLAGSTDTQYF. The V call is TRBV10-3, the J call TRBJ2-3, with 13 bases lining up with TRBD2. The germline V gene has CDR1 ENHRY and CDR2 SYGVKD. V gave up 5 bases and J gave up 0 bases; unmatched junction bases: 8. The CDR3 is 18 residues long.